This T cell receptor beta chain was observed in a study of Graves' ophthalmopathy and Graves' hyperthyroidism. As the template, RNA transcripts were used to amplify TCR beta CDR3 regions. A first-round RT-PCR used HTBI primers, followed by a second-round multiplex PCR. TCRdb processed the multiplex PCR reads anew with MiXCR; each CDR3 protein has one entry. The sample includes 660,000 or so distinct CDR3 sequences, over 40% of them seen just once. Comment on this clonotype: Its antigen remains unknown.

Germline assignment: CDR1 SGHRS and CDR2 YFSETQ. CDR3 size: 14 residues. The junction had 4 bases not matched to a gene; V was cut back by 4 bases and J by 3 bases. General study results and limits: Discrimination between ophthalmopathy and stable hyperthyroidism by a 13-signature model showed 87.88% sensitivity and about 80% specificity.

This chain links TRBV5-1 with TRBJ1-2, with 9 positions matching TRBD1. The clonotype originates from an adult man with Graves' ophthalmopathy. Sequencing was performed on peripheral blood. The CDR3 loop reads CASSDTGGDYGYTF. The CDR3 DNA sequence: TGCGCCAGCAGCGATACAGGGGGCGACTATGGCTACACCTTC.